Listed here are 20 T cell receptor beta chains from one sample, sequenced in a study of Ad26.COV2.S vaccination and SARS-CoV-2 variants. The protocol was immunoSEQ multiplex PCR, while the TCRdb copy is restricted to in-frame clones and leaves out a portion. The table shows roughly 350,000 clones, with approximately 90% occurring only once. Stated treatment: some 20 received Ad26.COV2.S at low or high dose, single or two shots; five or six received placebo; per-sample allocation not given. The samples date from day 63 after the first vaccine or placebo injection. The starting material was peripheral blood, obtained in a trial of Ad26.COV2.S vaccine versus placebo. Every receptor here comes from a person between 18 and 65 years old who received the Ad26.COV2.S COVID-19 vaccine or a placebo.

This chain uses TRBV7-3 with TRBJ1-6; D uncertain. Trimming took off 2 bases at V and 5 bases at J, with 10 bases between the two ends. CDR1 is SGHTA and CDR2 is FQGTGA in the germline V gene. CDR3 length equals 15 residues. The CDR3 protein is CASSLSSQDNSPLHF. CDR3 in DNA: TGTGCCAGCAGCTTATCCTCTCAAGATAATTCACCCCTCCACTTT.

As DNA, the CDR3 is TGTGCCAGCAGTGGATCTAGCGGGAGGGCCCAGCCGCAGTATTTT. Its protein product is CASSGSSGRAQPQYF. This rearrangement joins TRBV25-1 to TRBJ2-3, with TRBD2 matching over 12 bases. The germline CDR1 and CDR2 sequences are MGHDK and SYGVNS. Trimming removed 4 bases from V and 10 bases from J; junction bases left unmatched: 9. The CDR3 extends over 15 amino acids.

The gene calls are TRBV11-3 and TRBJ2-2; D gene ambiguous. Germline lookup yields CDR1 SGHNT and CDR2 YENEEA. V shed 3 bases and J shed 2 bases, with 7 bases lying between them. The CDR3 loop spans 14 amino acids. CDR3 loop: CASSFTANTGELFF. For the CDR3, the DNA is TGTGCCAGCAGCTTCACAGCAAACACCGGGGAGCTGTTTTTT.

The chain couples TRBV7-9 to TRBJ2-2, with 8 bases aligning to TRBD2. The ends lost 2 bases at V and 7 bases at J; junction bases unmatched: 6. This CDR3 spans 15 amino acids. Germline V CDR1 and CDR2: SEHNR, FQNEAQ (reference sequence). The CDR3 is CASSLISGRVGELFF. The CDR3 bases are TGTGCCAGCAGCTTAATAAGCGGGAGAGTCGGGGAGCTGTTTTTT.

The rearrangement uses TRBV7-8 and TRBJ2-5, with 7 bases lining up with TRBD1. The CDR3 is 14 residues long. J was trimmed by 2 bases and V by 5 bases; bases with no gene match: 5. Germline V CDR1 and CDR2: SGHVS, FQNEAQ. The CDR3 nucleotides are TGTGCCAGCAGCCCCCGGACAGGACAAGAGACCCAGTACTTC. As protein: CASSPRTGQETQYF.

The chain links TRBV30 to TRBJ1-1; TRBD1 matches at 8 bases. CDR1 is GTSNPN, CDR2 SVGIG, per germline (reference sequence). After removal of 3 bases from V and 5 bases from J, the junction contained 5 bases not matched to a gene. This CDR3 has 13 amino acids. This CDR3 is CAWRMDRETEAFF. DNA for the CDR3: TGTGCCTGGAGAATGGACAGGGAAACTGAAGCTTTCTTT.

This chain joins TRBV2 and TRBJ2-5, with D possibly matching TRBD2 (6 bases). Per the germline V gene, CDR1 is SNHLY and CDR2 is FYNNEI. This CDR3 has 14 residues. V dropped 6 bases and J dropped 5 bases, with 16 bases sitting between them. CDR3 protein: CASRPGLLTETQYF. CDR3 DNA sequence: TGTGCCAGCAGACCGGGACTCCTCACCGAGACCCAGTACTTC.

The V and J genes are TRBV7-3 and TRBJ2-1; D not resolved. CDR1 SGHTA and CDR2 FQGTGA come from the germline V gene. Trimming took off 5 bases at V and 5 bases at J, with 16 bases between the two ends. CDR3 length equals 15 residues. This CDR3 reads CASSLVSSLDNEQFF. The CDR3 DNA sequence: TGTGCCAGCAGCCTGGTAAGCTCTTTGGACAATGAGCAGTTCTTC.

In its sample, this clone was seen a few times. This rearrangement joins TRBV5-3 to TRBJ1-2, with TRBD1 matching 9 bases. Being an ORF, TRBV5-3 has a function that is uncertain. The CDR3 runs to 13 residues. After removal of 4 bases from V and 6 bases from J, the junction contained 4 bases not matched to a gene. The CDR3 nucleotides are TGTGCCAGAAGCCGACAGGGGGACCATGGCTACACCTTC. Amino acid sequence: CARSRQGDHGYTF.

This clone was seen just once. J is TRBJ2-3 and V is TRBV7-2; D possibly corresponds to TRBD2 (5 bases). The CDR3 has 14 residues. Trimming shortened V by 7 bases and J by 1 base, and 12 bases separated the two germline ends. Germline V gene lookup returns CDR1 SGHTA and CDR2 FQGNSA. In DNA form, the CDR3 reads TGTGCCAGCACCGAGGGTTGGGGCACAGATACGCAGTATTTT. Protein sequence: CASTEGWGTDTQYF.

The V and J genes are TRBV28 and TRBJ1-1; D is undetermined. Germline CDR1 is MDHEN and CDR2 is SYDVKM. The CDR3 is 13 amino acids. The V gene lost 8 bases and the J gene lost 7 bases, with 17 bases spanning the gap. In DNA, the CDR3 is TGTGCCAGCCAAATCGGTGAGCGGCTTGAAGCTTTCTTT. Translated, it gives CASQIGERLEAFF.

The chain links TRBV7-9 to TRBJ2-7; D is undetermined. The CDR3 runs to 13 residues. Germline CDR1 and CDR2: SEHNR and FQNEAQ (reference sequence). The ends were cut back, 8 bases at V and 4 bases at J, with 15 bases in the middle. The CDR3 coding sequence is TGTGCCAGCGGCACCTATAACCGATACGAGCAGTACTTC. Protein: CASGTYNRYEQYF. The whole variable domain, remainder taken from reference TRBV7-9 and TRBJ2-7, is DTGVSQNPRHKITKRGQNVTFRCDPISEHNRLYWYRQTLGQGPEFLTYFQNEAQLEKSRLLSDRFSAERPKGSFSTLEIQRTEQGDSAMYLCASGTYNRYEQYFGPGTRLTVT.

V usage is TRBV5-1 and J usage is TRBJ1-2; 9 nucleotides line up with TRBD1. CDR1 is SGHRS and CDR2 is YFSETQ in the germline V gene. The length of the CDR3 is 14 residues. V lost 6 bases, J lost 4 bases, and 7 bases stayed unmatched. CDR3 amino acids: CASNTGQGGYGYTF. CDR3 sequence (DNA): TGCGCCAGCAACACGGGACAGGGAGGCTATGGCTACACCTTC.

This rearrangement joins TRBV7-3 to TRBJ2-5; D possibly corresponds to TRBD1 (5 bases). The CDR3 contains 15 residues. Trimming took 0 bases from V and 5 from J, leaving 13 bases between them. CDR1 SGHTA and CDR2 FQGTGA come from the germline V gene. In DNA form, the CDR3 reads TGTGCCAGCAGCTTAACTCTCAGGGATATGGAGACCCAGTACTTC. It specifies CASSLTLRDMETQYF.

CDR3 coding DNA: TGTGCCAGCTCCCACTCGGGGGGCGCCGAGACCCAGTACTTC. This translates into CASSHSGGAETQYF. The V gene is TRBV27, the J gene TRBJ2-5; D is perhaps TRBD2 (7 bases). The germline V and J ends were trimmed by 8 bases and 5 bases, with 18 bases remaining between them. The CDR3 runs to 14 residues. In germline, CDR1 is MNHEY, CDR2 SMNVEV (reference sequence).

The chain joins TRBV19 to TRBJ2-1; 12 bases line up with TRBD1. Germline trimming cut 7 bases from V and 9 bases from J; bases unmatched to any gene: 10. Germline CDR1 LNHDA, CDR2 SQIVND (reference sequence). The CDR3 contains 15 residues. The CDR3 DNA reads TGTGCCAGTAAGGGACAGGGGGCCACTAGTGGTGAGCAGTTCTTC. Protein sequence: CASKGQGATSGEQFF.

The chain carries TRBV29-1 and TRBJ2-1; D gene uncertain. Germline V gives CDR1 SQVTM, CDR2 ANQGSEA. The V end lost 4 bases, the J end lost 7 bases, and 8 bases lay between the germline ends. The CDR3 extends over 11 amino acids. The CDR3 DNA reads as TGCAGCGTTGGGGTCCCAAATGAGCAGTTCTTC. Residues: CSVGVPNEQFF.

The count of this clone is one. This chain links TRBV11-1 with TRBJ2-7; tentatively, D is TRBD2 (6 bases). Germline V gene lookup returns CDR1 SGHAT and CDR2 FQDESV (reference sequence). The CDR3 runs to 16 residues. Between the trimmed V and J ends, which lost 1 base and 0 bases, there was a span of 13 bases. CDR3 loop: CASSLGGASDSYEQYF. Written as DNA, the CDR3 is TGTGCCAGCAGCTTAGGGGGCGCTAGCGACTCCTACGAGCAGTACTTC.

The rearrangement links TRBV3-1 (or the pseudogene TRBV3-2) to TRBJ1-2; a weak D match, TRBD1 (5 bases). The germline V gene encodes CDR1 LGHDT and CDR2 YNNKEL (reference sequence). V was cut by 3 bases and J by 4 bases, with 9 bases left in between. The CDR3 totals 13 residues. The CDR3 region is CASSQEGSYGYTF. CDR3 bases: TGTGCCAGCAGCCAGGAGGGGTCCTATGGCTACACCTTC.

The rearrangement links TRBV4-1 to TRBJ1-5, with 10 bases that match TRBD1. Germline V lookup: CDR1 MGHRA, CDR2 YSYEKL. The CDR3 length is 16 residues. The V segment lost 3 bases and the J segment 3 bases; nucleotides outside the gene matches: 5. The DNA for the CDR3 is TGCGCCAGCAGCCATGACGGGACAGGGGACAATCAGCCCCAGCATTTT. This gives the protein CASSHDGTGDNQPQHF.